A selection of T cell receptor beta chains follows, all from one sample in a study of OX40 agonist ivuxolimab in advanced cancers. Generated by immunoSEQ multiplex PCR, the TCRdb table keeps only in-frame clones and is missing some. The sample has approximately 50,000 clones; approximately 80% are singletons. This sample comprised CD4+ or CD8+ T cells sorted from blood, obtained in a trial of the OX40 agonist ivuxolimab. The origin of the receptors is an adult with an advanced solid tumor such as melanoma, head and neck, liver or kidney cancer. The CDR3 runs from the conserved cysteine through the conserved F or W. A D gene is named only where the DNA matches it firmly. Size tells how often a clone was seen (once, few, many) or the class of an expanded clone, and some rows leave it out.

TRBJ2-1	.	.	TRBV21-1	CASSHPRRLALSEQFF	TGTGCCAGCAGCCATCCAAGGAGACTAGCGCTTAGTGAGCAGTTCTTC
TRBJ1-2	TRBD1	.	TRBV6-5	CASSYGPGGKGAGYTF	TGTGCCAGCAGTTACGGCCCGGGGGGAAAGGGGGCTGGCTACACCTTC
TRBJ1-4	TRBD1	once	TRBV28	CASRLEGQTNEKLFF	TGTGCCAGCAGGTTGGAGGGACAGACTAATGAAAAACTGTTTTTT
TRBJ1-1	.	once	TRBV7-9	CASSRGQFNTEAFF	TGTGCCAGCAGCCGAGGACAGTTCAACACTGAAGCTTTCTTT
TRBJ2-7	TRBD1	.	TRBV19	CASSLSAGTGTEQYF	TGTGCCAGTAGTCTCTCCGCCGGGACAGGGACCGAGCAGTACTTC
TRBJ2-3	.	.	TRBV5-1	CASSLEDSSMDTQYF	TGCGCCAGCAGCTTGGAGGACAGCAGTATGGATACGCAGTATTTT
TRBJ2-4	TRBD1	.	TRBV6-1	CASSESYGTGKNIQYF	TGTGCCAGCAGTGAAAGTTATGGGACAGGGAAAAACATTCAGTACTTC
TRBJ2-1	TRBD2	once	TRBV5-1	CASRVSGAGGEQFF	TGCGCCAGCAGGGTTAGCGGGGCCGGGGGTGAGCAGTTCTTC
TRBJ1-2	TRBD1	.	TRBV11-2	CASSFRTGGYGYTF	TGTGCCAGCAGCTTTCGGACAGGGGGGTATGGCTACACCTTC
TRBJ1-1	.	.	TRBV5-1	CASSLDPSDTEAFF	TGCGCCAGCAGCTTGGACCCTTCGGACACTGAAGCTTTCTTT
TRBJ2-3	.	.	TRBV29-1	CSVVFSTDTQYF	TGCAGCGTTGTGTTTAGCACAGATACGCAGTATTTT
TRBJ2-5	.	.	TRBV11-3	CASSLGRTLQETQYF	TGTGCCAGCAGCTTAGGGCGGACCCTCCAAGAGACCCAGTACTTC
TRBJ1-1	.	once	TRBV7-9	CASSLGKLGGMRTEAFF	TGTGCCAGCAGCTTAGGTAAACTTGGCGGGATGAGAACTGAAGCTTTCTTT
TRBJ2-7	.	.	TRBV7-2	CASSPPPWDQSSYEQYF	TGTGCCAGCAGCCCCCCTCCCTGGGATCAAAGCTCCTACGAGCAGTACTTC
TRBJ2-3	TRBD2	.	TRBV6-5	CASSSSGGRDTQYF	TGTGCCAGCAGTTCTAGCGGGGGAAGGGATACGCAGTATTTT
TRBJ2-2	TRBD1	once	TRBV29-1	CSVARDRTTGELFF	TGCAGCGTAGCACGGGACAGGACCACCGGGGAGCTGTTTTTT
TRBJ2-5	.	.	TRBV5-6	CASSFATDRDPKKTQYF	TGTGCCAGCAGCTTTGCGACCGACCGGGACCCAAAAAAGACCCAGTACTTC
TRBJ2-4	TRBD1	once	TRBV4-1	CASSQDTRQGGGKNIQYF	TGCGCCAGCAGCCAAGATACCCGACAAGGGGGCGGGAAAAACATTCAGTACTTC
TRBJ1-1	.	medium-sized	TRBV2	CASSDQGPAMNTEAFF	TGTGCCAGCAGTGATCAGGGGCCCGCTATGAACACTGAAGCTTTCTTT
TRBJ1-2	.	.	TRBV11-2	CASSPHTDSGYTF	TGTGCCAGCAGCCCTCACACGGACAGTGGCTACACCTTC
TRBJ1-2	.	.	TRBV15	CATSSGYGYTF	TGTGCCACCAGCAGCGGCTATGGCTACACCTTC
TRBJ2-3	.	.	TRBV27	CARGCGQRTTDTQYF	TGTGCCAGAGGGTGCGGACAGCGGACGACAGATACGCAGTATTTT
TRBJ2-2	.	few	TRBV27	CASSNRFLGLNTGELFF	TGTGCCAGCAGCAATCGTTTCTTGGGGCTAAACACCGGGGAGCTGTTTTTT
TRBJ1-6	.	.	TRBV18	CASSPGGTYSPLHF	TGTGCCAGCTCACCAGGGGGCACTTATTCACCCCTCCACTTT
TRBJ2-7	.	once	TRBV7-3	CASSLTSGSGYEQYF	TGTGCCAGCAGCTTAACGTCAGGGTCTGGCTACGAGCAGTACTTC
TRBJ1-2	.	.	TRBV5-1	CASSFSQGGGYGYTF	TGCGCCAGCAGCTTTTCTCAAGGTGGCGGCTATGGCTACACCTTC
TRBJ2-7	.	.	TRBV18	CASSAGTLFYEQYF	TGTGCCAGCTCAGCAGGGACCCTCTTCTACGAGCAGTACTTC
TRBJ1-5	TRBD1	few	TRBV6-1	CATKPDRVGQPQHF	TGTGCCACTAAACCGGACAGGGTCGGTCAGCCCCAGCATTTT
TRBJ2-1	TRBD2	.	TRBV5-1	CASSLGLAGGPGNEQFF	TGCGCCAGCAGCTTAGGACTAGCGGGAGGGCCGGGTAATGAGCAGTTCTTC
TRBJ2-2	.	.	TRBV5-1	CASSPTTGITGELFF	TGCGCCAGCAGTCCTACTACAGGGATAACCGGGGAGCTGTTTTTT
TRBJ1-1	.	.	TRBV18	CASSPDRKNTEAFF	TGTGCCAGCTCACCCGACAGGAAGAACACTGAAGCTTTCTTT
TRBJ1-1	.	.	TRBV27	CASSPPRVMNTEAFF	TGTGCCAGCAGTCCCCCACGTGTTATGAACACTGAAGCTTTCTTT
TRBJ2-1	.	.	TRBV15	CATSRGSSGTRNEQFF	TGTGCCACCAGCAGAGGCAGTAGCGGCACTCGGAATGAGCAGTTCTTC
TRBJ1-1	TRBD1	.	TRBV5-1	CASSFGTGNEAFF	TGCGCCAGCAGCTTTGGGACAGGCAATGAAGCTTTCTTT
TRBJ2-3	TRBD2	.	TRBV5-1	CASSRTSGTTDTQYF	TGCGCCAGCAGCCGGACTAGCGGCACCACAGATACGCAGTATTTT
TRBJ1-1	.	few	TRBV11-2	CASSPEVEAFF	TGTGCCAGCAGCCCCGAAGTTGAAGCTTTCTTT
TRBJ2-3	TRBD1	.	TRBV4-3	CASSQPGQGKDTQYF	TGCGCCAGCAGCCAACCGGGACAGGGAAAAGATACGCAGTATTTT
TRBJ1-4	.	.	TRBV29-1	CSVEVQGSEKLFF	TGCAGCGTTGAAGTACAGGGTTCAGAAAAACTGTTTTTT
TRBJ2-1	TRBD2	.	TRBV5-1	CASSLARGDLNNEQFF	TGCGCCAGCAGCTTGGCCCGGGGGGACCTAAACAATGAGCAGTTCTTC
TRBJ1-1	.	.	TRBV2	CASKRGPTMNTEAFF	TGTGCCAGCAAACGGGGCCCGACAATGAACACTGAAGCTTTCTTT
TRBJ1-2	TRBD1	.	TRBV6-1	CASRTGQGAYGYTF	TGTGCCAGCAGAACAGGACAGGGGGCCTATGGCTACACCTTC
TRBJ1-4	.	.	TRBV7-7	CASSSDIGEKLFF	TGTGCCAGCAGCTCGGACATAGGAGAAAAACTGTTTTTT
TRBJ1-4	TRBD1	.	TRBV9	CASSLDRGSPNEKLFF	TGTGCCAGCAGCCTCGACAGGGGGTCCCCTAATGAAAAACTGTTTTTT
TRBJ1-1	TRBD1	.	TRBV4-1	CASSQVSGGNTEAFF	TGCGCCAGCAGCCAAGTTTCAGGGGGCAACACTGAAGCTTTCTTT